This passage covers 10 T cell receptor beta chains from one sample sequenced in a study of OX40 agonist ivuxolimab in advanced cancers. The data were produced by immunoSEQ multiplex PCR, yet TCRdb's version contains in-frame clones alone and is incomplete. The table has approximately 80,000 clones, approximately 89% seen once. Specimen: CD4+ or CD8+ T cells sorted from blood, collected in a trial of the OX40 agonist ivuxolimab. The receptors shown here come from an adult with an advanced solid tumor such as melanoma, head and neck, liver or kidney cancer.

The CDR3 protein is CASSDIRKGIYGYTF. The CDR3 nucleotides read TGTGCCAGCAGTGATATCCGGAAGGGAATCTATGGCTACACCTTC. This chain links TRBV6-1 with TRBJ1-2; D call uncertain. The germline CDR1 and CDR2 sequences are MNHNS and SASEGT. V was trimmed by 3 bases and J by 4 bases, leaving 15 bases between them. This CDR3 spans 15 amino acids.

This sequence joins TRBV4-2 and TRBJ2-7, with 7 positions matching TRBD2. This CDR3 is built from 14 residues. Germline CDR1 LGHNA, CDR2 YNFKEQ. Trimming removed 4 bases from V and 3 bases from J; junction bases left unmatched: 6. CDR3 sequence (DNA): TGTGCCAGCAGCCCCGGAGGCGGGGGCTACGAGCAGTACTTC. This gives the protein CASSPGGGGYEQYF.

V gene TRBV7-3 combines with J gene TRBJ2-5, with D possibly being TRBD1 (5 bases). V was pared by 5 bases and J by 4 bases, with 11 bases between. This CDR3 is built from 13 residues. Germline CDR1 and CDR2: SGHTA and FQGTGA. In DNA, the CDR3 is TGTGCCAGCAGCCTTCTAAGGGGAGAGACCCAGTACTTC. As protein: CASSLLRGETQYF.

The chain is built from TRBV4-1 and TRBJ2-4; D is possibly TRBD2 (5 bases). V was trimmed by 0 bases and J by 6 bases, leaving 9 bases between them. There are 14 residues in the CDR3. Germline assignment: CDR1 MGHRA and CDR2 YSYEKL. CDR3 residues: CASSQDPGLNIQYF. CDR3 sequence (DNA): TGCGCCAGCAGCCAAGATCCGGGGTTAAACATTCAGTACTTC.

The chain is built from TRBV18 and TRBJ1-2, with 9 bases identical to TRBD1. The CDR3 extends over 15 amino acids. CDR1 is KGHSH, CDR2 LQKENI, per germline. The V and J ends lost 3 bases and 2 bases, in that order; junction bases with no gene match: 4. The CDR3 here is CASSPGQGKNYGYTF. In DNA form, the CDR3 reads TGTGCCAGCTCACCTGGACAGGGGAAAAACTATGGCTACACCTTC.

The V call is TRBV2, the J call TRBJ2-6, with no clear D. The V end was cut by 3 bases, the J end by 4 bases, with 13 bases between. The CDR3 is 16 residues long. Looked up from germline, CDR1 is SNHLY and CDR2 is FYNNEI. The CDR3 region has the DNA TGTGCCAGCAGTGAGGTCCTATCGAGCGGGGCCAACGTCCTGACTTTC. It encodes CASSEVLSSGANVLTF.

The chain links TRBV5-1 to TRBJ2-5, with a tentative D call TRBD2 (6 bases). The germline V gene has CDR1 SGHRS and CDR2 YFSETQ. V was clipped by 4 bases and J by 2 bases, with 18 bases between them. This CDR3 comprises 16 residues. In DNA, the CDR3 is TGCGCCAGCAGCCTGGGGGGACGGAGGGATCAAGAGACCCAGTACTTC. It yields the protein CASSLGGRRDQETQYF. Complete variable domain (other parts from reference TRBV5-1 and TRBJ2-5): KAGVTQTPRYLIKTRGQQVTLSCSPISGHRSVSWYQQTPGQGLQFLFEYFSETQRNKGNFPGRFSGRQFSNSRSEMNVSTLELGDSALYLCASSLGGRRDQETQYFGPGTRLLVL.

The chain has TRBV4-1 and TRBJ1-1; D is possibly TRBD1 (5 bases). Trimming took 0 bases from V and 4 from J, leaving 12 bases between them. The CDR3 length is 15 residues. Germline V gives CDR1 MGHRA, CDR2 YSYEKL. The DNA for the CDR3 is TGCGCCAGCAGCCAAGATGTCAGGGCCGGCACTGAAGCTTTCTTT. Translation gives CASSQDVRAGTEAFF.

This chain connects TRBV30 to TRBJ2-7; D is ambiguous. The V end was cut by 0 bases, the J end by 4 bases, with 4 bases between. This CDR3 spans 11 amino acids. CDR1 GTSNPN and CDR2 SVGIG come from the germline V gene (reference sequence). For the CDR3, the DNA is TGTGCCTGGAGTGTACGTTACGAGCAGTACTTC. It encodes CAWSVRYEQYF.

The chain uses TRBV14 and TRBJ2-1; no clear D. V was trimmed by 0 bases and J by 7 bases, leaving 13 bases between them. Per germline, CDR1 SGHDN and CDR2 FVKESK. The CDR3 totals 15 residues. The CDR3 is CASSQDLGGSNEQFF. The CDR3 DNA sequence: TGTGCCAGCAGCCAAGATTTAGGCGGAAGTAATGAGCAGTTCTTC.